This T cell receptor beta chain was captured by sequencing in a study of cytomegalovirus exposure and HLA in healthy donors. Study-wide results and limits: There was a cluster of highly shared sequence variants that was likely a sequencing artifact. When analyzed later, a missense DCLRE1C variant was found to be linked to TCR beta V- and J-gene trimming. An Asian-associated ancestry cluster reportedly showed fewer N-insertions than the approximately 670-donor mean in a later analysis.

The PCR contained 60 Vbeta and 13 Jbeta primers. Produced via immunoSEQ multiplex PCR; TCRdb's table is partial and in-frame only. The table lists under 150,000 clones, roughly 84% of them singletons. This CDR3 is 14 amino acids long. Per the germline V gene, CDR1 is SGHRS and CDR2 is YFSETQ. V was clipped by 0 bases and J by 2 bases, with 9 bases between them. Note on this clone: Its specificity is not known.

The chain recombines TRBV5-1 with TRBJ2-7; D uncertain. The source of this sequence is a boy aged 5-17 years in good health and CMV-seronegative. Material for sequencing was PBMCs. The CDR3 here is CASSLEDGAYEQYF. CDR3 nucleotide sequence: TGCGCCAGCAGCTTGGAAGACGGAGCCTACGAGCAGTACTTC.